Listed below are T cell receptor beta chains from one sample, sequenced in a study of long-term antiretroviral therapy in people with HIV. Clones were sequenced by immunoSEQ multiplex PCR, and TCRdb holds only the in-frame ones, with some missing. Seen here are about 36,000 clones, about 94% observed once, and the top ten hold 3.6%. The sequences come from unsorted PBMCs, collected 4.1 years after starting antiretroviral therapy. All receptors derive from a woman in her forties or fifties with HIV. Each CDR3 is given with its conserved first and last residue. The order of the fields is CDR3 DNA, CDR3 protein, J gene, clone size, V gene, D gene. D genes are given only for firm matches. The size of a clone is reported for some rows only, either as once, few or many, or as a class for expanded clones.

DNA: TGTGCCAGCAGCCAGACTGGGGATCAGCCCCAGCATTTT
CDR3: CASSQTGDQPQHF
J: TRBJ1-5
size: .
V: TRBV7-3
D: .

DNA: TGTGCCAGCAGCGTGTCCGAGGGGGGCTTTCAAGCCAAAAACATTCAGTACTTC
CDR3: CASSVSEGGFQAKNIQYF
J: TRBJ2-4
size: .
V: TRBV9
D: .

DNA: TGTGCCTGGAGTGTTGGGACAGCCTTGAACACTGAAGCTTTCTTT
CDR3: CAWSVGTALNTEAFF
J: TRBJ1-1
size: .
V: TRBV30
D: TRBD1

DNA: TGTGCCAGCAGTGGGGGAGCTGAAAAACTGTTTTTT
CDR3: CASSGGAEKLFF
J: TRBJ1-4
size: .
V: TRBV2
D: .

DNA: TGCGCCAGCAGGGCGGAGGGAGCCGGGGCAGATACGCAGTATTTT
CDR3: CASRAEGAGADTQYF
J: TRBJ2-3
size: .
V: TRBV5-1
D: .

DNA: TGCGCCAGCAGTACCAGGGGCTCGGCAACTAATGAAAAACTGTTTTTT
CDR3: CASSTRGSATNEKLFF
J: TRBJ1-4
size: .
V: TRBV4-3
D: .

DNA: TGTGCCAGTAGTATGGTAGGGGGCAGATACAATGAGCAGTTCTTC
CDR3: CASSMVGGRYNEQFF
J: TRBJ2-1
size: once
V: TRBV19
D: TRBD1

DNA: TGCGCCAGCAGCTTGCCCACAGATACGCAGTATTTT
CDR3: CASSLPTDTQYF
J: TRBJ2-3
size: .
V: TRBV5-1
D: .

DNA: TGTGCCAGCAGTGAATGGGGAAGCAATCAGCCCCAGCATTTT
CDR3: CASSEWGSNQPQHF
J: TRBJ1-5
size: once
V: TRBV2
D: .

DNA: TGTGCCAGCACCGGACAGGGGGACTACGAGCAGTACTTC
CDR3: CASTGQGDYEQYF
J: TRBJ2-7
size: .
V: TRBV6-5
D: TRBD1

DNA: TGTGCCAGTAGTATAGCCCGGAGTAGGCGGGGGGACAATGAGCAGTTCTTC
CDR3: CASSIARSRRGDNEQFF
J: TRBJ2-1
size: .
V: TRBV19
D: TRBD2

DNA: TGTGCTAGCAGCTTAAGCGAGGGGGCAGGGACCCAGTACTTC
CDR3: CASSLSEGAGTQYF
J: TRBJ2-5
size: .
V: TRBV7-7
D: TRBD1

DNA: TGTGCCAGCAGCTTGCCTAGCCAAGAGACCCAGTACTTC
CDR3: CASSLPSQETQYF
J: TRBJ2-5
size: once
V: TRBV5-4
D: .